The clone carrying this T cell receptor beta chain was counted between two and nine times. Unique molecular identifiers were incorporated during preparation of the TCRbeta library. TCRdb used MiXCR to reprocess the PCR reads, holding one entry per CDR3 protein. The repertoire holds roughly 570,000 distinct CDR3 sequences, with roughly 30% as singletons. This sample was taken from a study of T-cell reconstitution after alpha-beta-depleted transplantation in children. Germline CDR1 is DFQATT and CDR2 is SNEGSKA (reference sequence). The CDR3 is 14 residues long. Germline trimming cut 3 bases from V and 8 bases from J; bases unmatched to any gene: 8.

This sequence joins TRBV20-1 and TRBJ2-1; TRBD2 aligns across 9 bases. The input for sequencing was PBMCs, taken before TCRalphabeta/CD19-depleted stem cell transplant. The clonotype was recovered from a boy younger than two with Wiskott-Aldrich syndrome, due to receive a stem cell transplant. CDR3 in amino acids: CSASGLAGLDEQFF. For the CDR3, the DNA is TGCAGTGCTAGTGGTCTAGCGGGACTGGATGAGCAGTTCTTC.